This is a list of T cell receptor beta chains from one sample in a study of shared clonotypes between healthy human individuals. This table comes from immunoSEQ multiplex PCR, and its TCRdb copy is limited to in-frame clones, with some not included. Of some 2,500,000 clones detected, roughly 92% appear once; the ten largest clones hold around 0.38%. The source material was naive CD4+ T cells from PBMCs. The receptor set was obtained from a man between 18 and 29 years old in good health. Some clones in this sample may be carry-over from other donors' samples. Each CDR3 is given without its conserved first and last residue. The D gene is left open where the match is weak.

D gene: .
J gene: TRBJ2-6
V gene: TRBV21-1
CDR3 protein: ASSKVTPGANVLT

D gene: TRBD2
J gene: TRBJ2-5
V gene: TRBV5-1
CDR3 protein: ASSLQLLAGSIQETQY

D gene: .
J gene: TRBJ1-2
V gene: TRBV7-9
CDR3 protein: ASSSQGLVYGYT

D gene: TRBD1
J gene: TRBJ1-2
V gene: TRBV28
CDR3 protein: ASTSQGEFYGYT

D gene: .
J gene: TRBJ2-1
V gene: TRBV28
CDR3 protein: ASSLGRKEQF

D gene: .
J gene: TRBJ2-7
V gene: TRBV27
CDR3 protein: ASRGGRDRHYEQY

D gene: .
J gene: TRBJ2-6
V gene: TRBV28
CDR3 protein: ASSGGANVLT

D gene: TRBD2
J gene: TRBJ2-3
V gene: TRBV5-1
CDR3 protein: ASRSGLAGGPDTQY

D gene: .
J gene: TRBJ1-2
V gene: TRBV5-1
CDR3 protein: ASSLVAGSHGYT

D gene: TRBD1
J gene: TRBJ2-3
V gene: TRBV28
CDR3 protein: ASSRGRFTDTQY

D gene: .
J gene: TRBJ1-1
V gene: TRBV19
CDR3 protein: ASTLFVGGTEAF

D gene: .
J gene: TRBJ1-1
V gene: TRBV14
CDR3 protein: ASSHRGTEAF

D gene: TRBD1
J gene: TRBJ1-4
V gene: TRBV4-1
CDR3 protein: ASSRTGVGEKLF

D gene: TRBD1
J gene: TRBJ1-5
V gene: TRBV6-6
CDR3 protein: ASSDNRGPSNQPQH

D gene: .
J gene: TRBJ2-2
V gene: TRBV29-1
CDR3 protein: SVLRPLTLELF

D gene: .
J gene: TRBJ2-7
V gene: TRBV25-1
CDR3 protein: ASTRSGRSEQY

D gene: TRBD2
J gene: TRBJ2-7
V gene: TRBV7-2
CDR3 protein: ASSPTGGDLGYEQY

D gene: .
J gene: TRBJ2-5
V gene: TRBV6-1
CDR3 protein: ASGAYKETQY

D gene: .
J gene: TRBJ1-4
V gene: TRBV29-1
CDR3 protein: SVGATNEKLF

D gene: TRBD1
J gene: TRBJ1-4
V gene: TRBV10-3
CDR3 protein: AISPTGQQKLF

D gene: TRBD1
J gene: TRBJ1-2
V gene: TRBV10-3
CDR3 protein: AISGTGDGYT

D gene: .
J gene: TRBJ2-7
V gene: TRBV7-9
CDR3 protein: ASSSPRLASTYEQY

D gene: .
J gene: TRBJ2-3
V gene: TRBV7-3
CDR3 protein: ASSLMGQYTDTQY

D gene: .
J gene: TRBJ1-5
V gene: TRBV19
CDR3 protein: ASSPGVGGMSNQPQH

D gene: TRBD1
J gene: TRBJ1-1
V gene: TRBV7-9
CDR3 protein: ASGRDRGFGEAF

D gene: TRBD1
J gene: TRBJ1-5
V gene: TRBV19
CDR3 protein: ASRGQGIRQPQH

D gene: .
J gene: TRBJ1-2
V gene: TRBV6-1
CDR3 protein: AGTEYAGNGYT

D gene: TRBD2
J gene: TRBJ2-1
V gene: TRBV4-2
CDR3 protein: ASSQDYGTSGSGEQF

D gene: .
J gene: TRBJ2-2
V gene: TRBV6-7
CDR3 protein: ASSLGGPGELF

D gene: .
J gene: TRBJ2-5
V gene: TRBV9
CDR3 protein: ASSSNQRLIQETQY

D gene: .
J gene: TRBJ1-2
V gene: TRBV19
CDR3 protein: ASSIGSQRVYGYT

D gene: .
J gene: TRBJ1-3
V gene: TRBV10-3
CDR3 protein: AISAMGPLSGNTIY

D gene: .
J gene: TRBJ2-3
V gene: TRBV28
CDR3 protein: ASSTEDPAGRTDTQY

D gene: .
J gene: TRBJ2-4
V gene: TRBV28
CDR3 protein: ASSSGYPTGGDIQY

D gene: .
J gene: TRBJ2-1
V gene: TRBV5-5
CDR3 protein: ASSFAQGSYNEQF

D gene: .
J gene: TRBJ1-4
V gene: TRBV2
CDR3 protein: ASSEREAGPTNEKLF

D gene: TRBD2
J gene: TRBJ2-1
V gene: TRBV28
CDR3 protein: ASRGGSNNEQF

D gene: .
J gene: TRBJ2-1
V gene: TRBV5-6
CDR3 protein: ASSKIRVLSHNEQF

D gene: .
J gene: TRBJ2-1
V gene: TRBV5-1
CDR3 protein: ASSLGGTSYNEQF

D gene: .
J gene: TRBJ1-3
V gene: TRBV30
CDR3 protein: AWSPAGLDTIY

D gene: TRBD2
J gene: TRBJ2-1
V gene: TRBV28
CDR3 protein: ASSFLAGVQF

D gene: TRBD2
J gene: TRBJ2-1
V gene: TRBV6-4
CDR3 protein: ASSIAGVPYNEQF

D gene: .
J gene: TRBJ2-7
V gene: TRBV29-1
CDR3 protein: SVEVSPRRGQY

D gene: TRBD2
J gene: TRBJ2-5
V gene: TRBV9
CDR3 protein: ASSVARAGGRQETQY

D gene: .
J gene: TRBJ2-3
V gene: TRBV15
CDR3 protein: ATSPGGTDTQY

D gene: TRBD1
J gene: TRBJ2-5
V gene: TRBV7-8
CDR3 protein: ASSRTDRGVQETQY

D gene: TRBD1
J gene: TRBJ1-2
V gene: TRBV28
CDR3 protein: ASTPPRRGLSFGGYT

D gene: .
J gene: TRBJ1-5
V gene: TRBV5-1
CDR3 protein: ASSLLPSYSNQPQH

D gene: .
J gene: TRBJ1-2
V gene: TRBV5-6
CDR3 protein: ASSSASGGYGYT

D gene: TRBD2
J gene: TRBJ2-4
V gene: TRBV11-2
CDR3 protein: ASSWTSGRAKNIQY

D gene: .
J gene: TRBJ2-1
V gene: TRBV10-3
CDR3 protein: AISDLGNNEQF

D gene: TRBD1
J gene: TRBJ1-2
V gene: TRBV5-1
CDR3 protein: ASSPDRDRGPV

D gene: .
J gene: TRBJ2-1
V gene: TRBV5-1
CDR3 protein: ASSIRGPYNEQF

D gene: .
J gene: TRBJ2-5
V gene: TRBV28
CDR3 protein: ASSLEYSRRETQY

D gene: .
J gene: TRBJ1-3
V gene: TRBV28
CDR3 protein: ASSGTGTLNTIY

D gene: .
J gene: TRBJ2-3
V gene: TRBV6-4
CDR3 protein: ASSGPRDTQY

D gene: .
J gene: TRBJ1-4
V gene: TRBV11-3
CDR3 protein: ASSPHREVDEKLF

D gene: .
J gene: TRBJ2-3
V gene: TRBV7-2
CDR3 protein: ASTRPGDGTQY

D gene: TRBD2
J gene: TRBJ2-7
V gene: TRBV27
CDR3 protein: ASGTSGRAYKQY

D gene: .
J gene: TRBJ2-1
V gene: TRBV23-1
CDR3 protein: ASSPAGHNEQF